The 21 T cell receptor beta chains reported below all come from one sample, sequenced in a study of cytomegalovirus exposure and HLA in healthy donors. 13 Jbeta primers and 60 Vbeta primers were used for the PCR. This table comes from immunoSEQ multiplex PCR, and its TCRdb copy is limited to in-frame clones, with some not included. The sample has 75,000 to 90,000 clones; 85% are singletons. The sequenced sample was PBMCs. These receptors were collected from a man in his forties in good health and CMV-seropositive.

CDR3: CASSFSGGNEKLFF. In DNA form, the CDR3 reads TGCGCCAGCAGCTTCTCGGGGGGGAATGAAAAACTGTTTTTT. The chain combines TRBV5-1 with TRBJ1-4; tentatively, D is TRBD1 (5 bases). Trimming shortened V by 2 bases and J by 5 bases, and 10 bases separated the two germline ends. The CDR3 totals 14 residues. Germline loops: CDR1 SGHRS, CDR2 YFSETQ.

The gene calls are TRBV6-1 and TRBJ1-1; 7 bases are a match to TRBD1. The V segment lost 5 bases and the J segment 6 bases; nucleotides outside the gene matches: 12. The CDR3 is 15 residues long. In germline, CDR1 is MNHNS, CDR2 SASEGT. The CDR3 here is CASSRKGAGSAEAFF. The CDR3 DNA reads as TGTGCCAGCAGTCGAAAGGGGGCTGGTAGCGCTGAAGCTTTCTTT.

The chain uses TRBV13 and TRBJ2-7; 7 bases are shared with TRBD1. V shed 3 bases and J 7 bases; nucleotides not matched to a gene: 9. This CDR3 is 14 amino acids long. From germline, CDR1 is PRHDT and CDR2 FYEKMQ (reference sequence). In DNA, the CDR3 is TGTGCCAGCAGCTTTAGACAGGGCGACGGAGAGCAGTACTTC. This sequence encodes CASSFRQGDGEQYF.

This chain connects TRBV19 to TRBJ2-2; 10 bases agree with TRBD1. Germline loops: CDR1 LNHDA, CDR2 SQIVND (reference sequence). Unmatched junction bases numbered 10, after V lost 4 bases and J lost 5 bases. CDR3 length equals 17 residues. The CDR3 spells CASSRGQGIFATGELFF. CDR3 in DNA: TGTGCCAGTAGTAGGGGACAGGGGATTTTTGCGACCGGGGAGCTGTTTTTT.

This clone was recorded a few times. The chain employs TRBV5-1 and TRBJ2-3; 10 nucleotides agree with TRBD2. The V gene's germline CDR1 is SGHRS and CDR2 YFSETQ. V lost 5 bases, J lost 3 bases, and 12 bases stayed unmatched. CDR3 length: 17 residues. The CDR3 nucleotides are TGCGCCAGCAGGCATGGGGGGGCTAGCGGGAGAACAGATACGCAGTATTTT. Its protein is CASRHGGASGRTDTQYF.

Here the CDR3 reads CASSLVSRGETQYF. CDR3 bases: TGTGCCAGCAGCTTGGTTAGCCGTGGGGAGACCCAGTACTTC. V gene TRBV5-4 combines with J gene TRBJ2-5; D uncertain. Trimming cost V 0 bases and J 5 bases, with 11 bases left between them. This CDR3 region has 14 residues. The germline V gene has CDR1 SGHNT and CDR2 YYREEE (reference sequence).

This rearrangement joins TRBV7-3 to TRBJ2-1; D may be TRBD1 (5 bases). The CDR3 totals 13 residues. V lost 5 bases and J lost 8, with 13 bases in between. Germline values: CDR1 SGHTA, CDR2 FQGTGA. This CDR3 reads CASSTDKQHEQFF. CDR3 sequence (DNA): TGTGCCAGCAGCACGGACAAGCAACATGAGCAGTTCTTC.

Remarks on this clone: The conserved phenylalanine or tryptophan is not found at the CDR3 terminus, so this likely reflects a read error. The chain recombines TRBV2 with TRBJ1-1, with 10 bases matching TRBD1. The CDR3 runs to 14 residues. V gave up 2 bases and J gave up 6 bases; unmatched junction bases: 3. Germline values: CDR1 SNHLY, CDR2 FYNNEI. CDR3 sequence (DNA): TGTGCCAGCAGTGAACGGGACAGGGGCCCTGAAGCTTTCCTT. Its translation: CASSERDRGPEAFL.

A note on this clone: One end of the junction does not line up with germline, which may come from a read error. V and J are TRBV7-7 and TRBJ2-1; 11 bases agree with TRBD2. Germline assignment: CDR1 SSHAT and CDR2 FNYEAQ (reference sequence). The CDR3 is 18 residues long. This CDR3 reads CASSLRTSGPTSYNEQFF. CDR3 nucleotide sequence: TGTGCTAGCAGCTTAAGGACTAGCGGGCCTACCTCCTACAATGAGCAGTTCTTC.

CDR3 loop: CASRSHSARGPFLYEQYF. CDR3 DNA: TGTGCCAGCAGATCCCATTCCGCCAGGGGCCCTTTTCTCTACGAGCAGTACTTC. This chain connects TRBV5-5 to TRBJ2-5, with D possibly being TRBD1 (6 bases). The closer fit of TRBJ2-7 to the DNA end suggests the J call may be wrong. CDR1 is SGHKS and CDR2 is YYEKEE in the germline V gene (reference sequence). CDR3 length equals 18 residues.

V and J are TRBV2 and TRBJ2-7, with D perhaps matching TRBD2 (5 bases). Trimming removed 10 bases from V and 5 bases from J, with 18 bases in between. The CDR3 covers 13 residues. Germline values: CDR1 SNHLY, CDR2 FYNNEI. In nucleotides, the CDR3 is TGTGCCATTCAAAGTCGGGGTGAGCACGAGCAGTACTTC. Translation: CAIQSRGEHEQYF.

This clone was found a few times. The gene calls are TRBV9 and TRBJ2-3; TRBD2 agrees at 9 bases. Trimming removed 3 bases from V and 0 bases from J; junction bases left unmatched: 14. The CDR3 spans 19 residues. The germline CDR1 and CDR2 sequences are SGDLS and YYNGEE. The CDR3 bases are TGTGCCAGCAGCGGGCTTCGTAGCGGGGGCGACGATAGCACAGATACGCAGTATTTT. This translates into CASSGLRSGGDDSTDTQYF.

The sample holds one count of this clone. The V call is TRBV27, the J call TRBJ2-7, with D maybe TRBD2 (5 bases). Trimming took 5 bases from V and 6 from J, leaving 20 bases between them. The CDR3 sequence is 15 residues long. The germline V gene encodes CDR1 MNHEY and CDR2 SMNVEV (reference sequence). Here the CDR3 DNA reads TGTGCCAGCAGTCTAACACCGGTAGCGTGGGCCGAGCAGTACTTC. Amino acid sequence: CASSLTPVAWAEQYF.

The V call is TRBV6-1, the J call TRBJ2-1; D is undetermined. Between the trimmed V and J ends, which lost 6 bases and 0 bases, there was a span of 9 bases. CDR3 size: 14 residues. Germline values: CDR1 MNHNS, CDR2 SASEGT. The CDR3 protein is CASSSIGSYNEQFF. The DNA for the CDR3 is TGTGCCAGCAGCTCAATCGGCTCCTACAATGAGCAGTTCTTC.

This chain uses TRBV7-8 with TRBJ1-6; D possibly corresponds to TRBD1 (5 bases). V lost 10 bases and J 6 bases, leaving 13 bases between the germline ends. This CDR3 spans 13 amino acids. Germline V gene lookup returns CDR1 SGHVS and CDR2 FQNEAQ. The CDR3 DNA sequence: TGTGCCACCACGGGGGGTGGTAATTCACCCCTCCACTTT. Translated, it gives CATTGGGNSPLHF. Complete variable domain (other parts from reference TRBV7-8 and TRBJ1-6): GAGVSQSPRYKVAKRGQDVALRCDPISGHVSLFWYQQALGQGPEFLTYFQNEAQLDKSGLPSDRFFAERPEGSVSTLKIQRTQQEDSAVYLCATTGGGNSPLHFGNGTRLTVT.

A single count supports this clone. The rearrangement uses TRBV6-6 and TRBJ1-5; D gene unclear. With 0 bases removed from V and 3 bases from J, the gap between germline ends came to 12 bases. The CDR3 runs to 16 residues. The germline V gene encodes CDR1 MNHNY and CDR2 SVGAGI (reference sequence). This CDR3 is CASSYSGRINNQPQHF. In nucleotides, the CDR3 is TGTGCCAGCAGTTACTCGGGCAGGATAAACAATCAGCCCCAGCATTTT.

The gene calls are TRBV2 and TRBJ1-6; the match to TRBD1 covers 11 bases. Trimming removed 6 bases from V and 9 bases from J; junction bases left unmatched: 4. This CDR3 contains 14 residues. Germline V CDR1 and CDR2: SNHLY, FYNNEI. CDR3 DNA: TGTGCCAGCAGGGGACAGGGGGAAGGTTCACCCCTCCACTTT. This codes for CASRGQGEGSPLHF. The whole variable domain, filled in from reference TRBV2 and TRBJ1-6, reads EPEVTQTPSHQVTQMGQEVILRCVPISNHLYFYWYRQILGQKVEFLVSFYNNEISEKSEIFDDQFSVERPDGSNFTLKIRSTKLEDSAMYFCASRGQGEGSPLHFGNGTRLTVT.

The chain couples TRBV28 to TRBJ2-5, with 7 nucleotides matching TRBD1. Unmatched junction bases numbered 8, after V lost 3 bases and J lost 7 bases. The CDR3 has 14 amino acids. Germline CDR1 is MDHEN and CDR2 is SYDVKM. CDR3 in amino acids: CASSFSGQPRTQYF. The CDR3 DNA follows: TGTGCCAGCAGTTTCTCGGGACAGCCTAGGACCCAGTACTTC.

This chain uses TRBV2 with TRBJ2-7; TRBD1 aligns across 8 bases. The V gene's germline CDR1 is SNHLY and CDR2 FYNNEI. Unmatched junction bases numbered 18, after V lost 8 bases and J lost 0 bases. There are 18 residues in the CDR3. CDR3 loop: CASAPPQLTGASSYEQYF. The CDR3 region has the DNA TGTGCCAGCGCCCCCCCCCAACTGACAGGGGCGAGCTCCTACGAGCAGTACTTC.

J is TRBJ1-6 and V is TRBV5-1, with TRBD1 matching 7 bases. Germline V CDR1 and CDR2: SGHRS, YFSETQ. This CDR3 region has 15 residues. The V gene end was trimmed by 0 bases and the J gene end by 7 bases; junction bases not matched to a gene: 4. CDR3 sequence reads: CASSLEGQRNSPLHF. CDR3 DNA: TGCGCCAGCAGCTTGGAGGGACAGAGAAATTCACCCCTCCACTTT.

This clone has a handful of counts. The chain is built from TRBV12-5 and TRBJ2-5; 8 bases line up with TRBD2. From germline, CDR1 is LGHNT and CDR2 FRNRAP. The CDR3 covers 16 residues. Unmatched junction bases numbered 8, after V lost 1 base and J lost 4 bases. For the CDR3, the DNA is TGTGCTAGTGGTTTGGGATTTAGCGGGAATGGAGAGACCCAGTACTTC. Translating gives CASGLGFSGNGETQYF.